These T cell receptor beta chains were read from a single sample in a study of identical twins. TCRdb processed the 5' RACE reads anew with MiXCR; each CDR3 protein has one entry. The profile shows 200,000 to 250,000 distinct CDR3 sequences, 6% to 8% of them singletons. This same sample was also taken into another study, of yellow fever vaccine responses in identical twins.

The sample taken for sequencing was CD8+ T cells sorted from blood. The origin of the receptors is a woman aged 18-35 years in good health. Each CDR3 is given with its conserved first and last residue. The D gene is left open where the match is weak. Clone sizes are given selectively: once, few, many, or a class where the clone is expanded.

j_gene: TRBJ2-1; v_gene: TRBV27; abundance: .; d_gene: TRBD2; CDR3nt: TGTGCCAGCAGTTTAGGGGGACTAGCGAGGGATGAGCAGTTCTTC; CDR3aa: CASSLGGLARDEQFF
j_gene: TRBJ2-1; v_gene: TRBV7-9; abundance: .; d_gene: .; CDR3nt: TGTGCCAGCAGCTTAGATAGTACGGGAGATTACTACAATGAACAGTTCTTC; CDR3aa: CASSLDSTGDYYNEQFF
j_gene: TRBJ2-3; v_gene: TRBV24-1; abundance: few; d_gene: .; CDR3nt: TGTGCCACCAGTGACTTTAGCACAGATACGCAGTATTTT; CDR3aa: CATSDFSTDTQYF
j_gene: TRBJ2-1; v_gene: TRBV7-8; abundance: many; d_gene: TRBD2; CDR3nt: TGTGCCAGCAGCCCGCTCGGGACTAGCGGCTACAATGAGCAGTTCTTC; CDR3aa: CASSPLGTSGYNEQFF
j_gene: TRBJ1-1; v_gene: TRBV15; abundance: many; d_gene: .; CDR3nt: TGTGCCACCAGCAGAGGCAGGGAGAACACTGAAGCTTTCTTT; CDR3aa: CATSRGRENTEAFF
j_gene: TRBJ2-2; v_gene: TRBV7-7; abundance: many; d_gene: .; CDR3nt: TGTGCCAGCAGCTCGCACAGGGAATGGGGACCCGGGGAGCTGTTTTTT; CDR3aa: CASSSHREWGPGELFF
j_gene: TRBJ2-7; v_gene: TRBV27; abundance: .; d_gene: TRBD1; CDR3nt: TGTGCCAGCAGTCGGGACAGTAAGCAGTACTTC; CDR3aa: CASSRDSKQYF
j_gene: TRBJ1-2; v_gene: TRBV20-1; abundance: few; d_gene: .; CDR3nt: TGCAGTGCTAGAGATCTGGATAACTATGGCTACACCTTC; CDR3aa: CSARDLDNYGYTF
j_gene: TRBJ2-1; v_gene: TRBV5-1; abundance: many; d_gene: .; CDR3nt: TGCGCCAGCAGCCCCACAGAGGGGATCCATGAGCAGTTCTTC; CDR3aa: CASSPTEGIHEQFF
j_gene: TRBJ2-1; v_gene: TRBV20-1; abundance: .; d_gene: TRBD1; CDR3nt: TGCAGTGCTAGAGATTGGACAGGGGGTACTGGCCACTCCTACAATGAGCAGTTCTTC; CDR3aa: CSARDWTGGTGHSYNEQFF
j_gene: TRBJ2-1; v_gene: TRBV3-1; abundance: .; d_gene: TRBD2; CDR3nt: TGTGCCAGCAGCCAAAGAGCGGGGGGGCCCTACAATGAGCAGTTCTTC; CDR3aa: CASSQRAGGPYNEQFF
j_gene: TRBJ2-1; v_gene: TRBV6-1; abundance: few; d_gene: .; CDR3nt: TGTGCCAGCAGTGACGTCCGGGACATCACTAGCTCCTACAATGAGCAGTTCTTC; CDR3aa: CASSDVRDITSSYNEQFF
j_gene: TRBJ2-7; v_gene: TRBV7-9; abundance: many; d_gene: TRBD2; CDR3nt: TGTGCCAGCAGCTTAGCCCTAGCGGGAGAATTCGAGCAGTACTTC; CDR3aa: CASSLALAGEFEQYF
j_gene: TRBJ2-1; v_gene: TRBV7-2; abundance: many; d_gene: TRBD2; CDR3nt: TGTGCCAGCAGCATCGGGACTAGTCGTTATAATGAGCAGTTCTTC; CDR3aa: CASSIGTSRYNEQFF
j_gene: TRBJ1-1; v_gene: TRBV28; abundance: once; d_gene: .; CDR3nt: TGTGCCAGCAGAAAAAAGAACTGGGACACTGAAGCTTTCTTT; CDR3aa: CASRKKNWDTEAFF
j_gene: TRBJ2-5; v_gene: TRBV11-2; abundance: .; d_gene: .; CDR3nt: TGTGCCACCGGAGGGAGCAATATGGAGACCCAGTCCTTC; CDR3aa: CATGGSNMETQSF
j_gene: TRBJ2-1; v_gene: TRBV13; abundance: many; d_gene: TRBD1; CDR3nt: TGTGCCAGCAGCTACGCCGGGACAGCTCTCAATGAGCAGTTCTTC; CDR3aa: CASSYAGTALNEQFF
j_gene: TRBJ2-1; v_gene: TRBV6-1; abundance: .; d_gene: .; CDR3nt: TGTGCCAGCAGTCCCGGACGGTTCAATGAGCAGTTCTTC; CDR3aa: CASSPGRFNEQFF
j_gene: TRBJ2-7; v_gene: TRBV5-1; abundance: few; d_gene: .; CDR3nt: TGCGCCAGCAGCACGGAACGGGGCAGGGTCTACGAGCAGTACTTC; CDR3aa: CASSTERGRVYEQYF
j_gene: TRBJ1-2; v_gene: TRBV29-1; abundance: .; d_gene: TRBD1; CDR3nt: TGCAGCGCACAGGGGGCAAACTATGGCTACACCTTC; CDR3aa: CSAQGANYGYTF
j_gene: TRBJ2-1; v_gene: TRBV27; abundance: few; d_gene: .; CDR3nt: TGTGCCAGCAGTTTATGGGGCCTCAACGAGGATGAGCAGTTCTTC; CDR3aa: CASSLWGLNEDEQFF
j_gene: TRBJ2-1; v_gene: TRBV5-1; abundance: .; d_gene: TRBD1; CDR3nt: TGCGCCAGCTGGAACCGGGACAGGGGCTACAATGAGCAGTTCTTC; CDR3aa: CASWNRDRGYNEQFF
j_gene: TRBJ2-3; v_gene: TRBV29-1; abundance: many; d_gene: .; CDR3nt: TGCAGCGTCAATCTAGCTGGGTTGATCACAGATACGCAGTATTTT; CDR3aa: CSVNLAGLITDTQYF
j_gene: TRBJ1-2; v_gene: TRBV6-1; abundance: few; d_gene: .; CDR3nt: TGTGCCAGCAGTGAAGAGGACGGAATCTATGGCTACACCTTC; CDR3aa: CASSEEDGIYGYTF
j_gene: TRBJ2-1; v_gene: TRBV5-1; abundance: many; d_gene: .; CDR3nt: TGCGCCAGCAGCTTGGAGTGGGGGCTACACAATGAGCAGTTCTTC; CDR3aa: CASSLEWGLHNEQFF
j_gene: TRBJ2-7; v_gene: TRBV28; abundance: .; d_gene: TRBD1; CDR3nt: TGTGCCAGCAGCCGGACAGGGGGCTATCACGAGCAGTACTTC; CDR3aa: CASSRTGGYHEQYF
j_gene: TRBJ2-7; v_gene: TRBV20-1; abundance: many; d_gene: .; CDR3nt: TGCAGTGCTAGGGACAGATTACACTGGAACTCCTACGAGCAGTACTTC; CDR3aa: CSARDRLHWNSYEQYF
j_gene: TRBJ1-2; v_gene: TRBV6-2/TRBV6-3; abundance: many; d_gene: TRBD1; CDR3nt: TGTGCCAGCACCCGGGACAGCTATGGCTACACCTTC; CDR3aa: CASTRDSYGYTF
j_gene: TRBJ2-3; v_gene: TRBV7-9; abundance: many; d_gene: .; CDR3nt: TGTGCCAGCAGCTCCAGCGGCCGCAGCACAGATACGCAGTATTTT; CDR3aa: CASSSSGRSTDTQYF
j_gene: TRBJ2-7; v_gene: TRBV29-1; abundance: many; d_gene: TRBD2; CDR3nt: TGCAGCGTTATCGAGCGGGGCCGATACGAGCAGTACTTC; CDR3aa: CSVIERGRYEQYF
j_gene: TRBJ1-2; v_gene: TRBV4-1; abundance: few; d_gene: .; CDR3nt: TGCGCCAGCAGCCAAGTCCTGGGTAATGGCTACACCTTC; CDR3aa: CASSQVLGNGYTF
j_gene: TRBJ2-3; v_gene: TRBV6-5; abundance: .; d_gene: TRBD2; CDR3nt: TGTGCCAGCAGTAACCCGGGGGGGTGGGATACGCAGTATTTT; CDR3aa: CASSNPGGWDTQYF
j_gene: TRBJ1-1; v_gene: TRBV12-3/TRBV12-4; abundance: many; d_gene: TRBD1; CDR3nt: TGTGCCAGCGACCCCAGGGGGGGCACTGAAGCTTTCTTT; CDR3aa: CASDPRGGTEAFF